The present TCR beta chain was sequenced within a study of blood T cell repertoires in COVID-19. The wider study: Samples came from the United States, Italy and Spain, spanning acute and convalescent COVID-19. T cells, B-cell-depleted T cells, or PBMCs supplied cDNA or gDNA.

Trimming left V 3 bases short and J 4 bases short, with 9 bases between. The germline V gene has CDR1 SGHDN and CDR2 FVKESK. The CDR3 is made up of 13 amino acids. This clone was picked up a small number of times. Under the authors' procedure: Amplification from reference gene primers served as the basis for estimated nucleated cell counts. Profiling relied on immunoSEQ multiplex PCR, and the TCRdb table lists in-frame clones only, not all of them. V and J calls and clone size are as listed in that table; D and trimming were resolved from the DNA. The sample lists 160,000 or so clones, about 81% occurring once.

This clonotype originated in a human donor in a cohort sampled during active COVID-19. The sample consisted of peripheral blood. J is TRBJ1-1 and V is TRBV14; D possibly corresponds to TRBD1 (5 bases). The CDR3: CASSQDGGTEAFF. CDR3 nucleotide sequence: TGTGCCAGCAGCCAGGACGGGGGCACTGAAGCTTTCTTT.